This T cell receptor beta chain is drawn from a study of beta chain features in type 1 diabetes. J was trimmed by 10 bases and V by 4 bases; bases with no gene match: 10. CDR1 LNHDA and CDR2 SQIVND come from the germline V gene (reference sequence). CDR3 length equals 15 residues. As every portion of the isolated RNA was reverse transcribed, the sequencing read expressed TCRB transcripts. The method was immunoSEQ multiplex PCR; TCRdb's version includes in-frame clones alone and lacks a portion of them. Of roughly 230,000 clones listed, 9% to 10% were seen once; the top ten hold 0.03% to 0.04%. Sorting gave populations that all exceeded 98% purity.

The chain joins TRBV19 to TRBJ1-6; 7 nucleotides line up with TRBD1. This clonotype was sampled from a woman between 18 and 29 years old in good health. Sequencing was performed on naive CD4+ T cells from blood. This chain's CDR3 is CASSKGDRDGSPLHF. The CDR3 DNA is TGTGCCAGTAGTAAGGGCGACAGGGATGGCTCACCCCTCCACTTT.